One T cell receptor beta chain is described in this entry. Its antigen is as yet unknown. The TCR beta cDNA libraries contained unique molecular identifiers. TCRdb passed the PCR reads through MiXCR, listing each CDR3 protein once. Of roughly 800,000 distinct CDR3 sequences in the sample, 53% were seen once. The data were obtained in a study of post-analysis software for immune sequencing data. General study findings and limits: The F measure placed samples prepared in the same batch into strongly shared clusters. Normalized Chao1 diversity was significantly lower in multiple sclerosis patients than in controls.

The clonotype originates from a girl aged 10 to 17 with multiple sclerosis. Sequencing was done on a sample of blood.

CDR3 protein: CASSVEYSGRSYEQYF. The DNA of the CDR3 is TGTGCCAGCAGCGTAGAGTATAGCGGGAGGTCCTACGAGCAGTACTTC. The chain recombines TRBV9 with TRBJ2-7; TRBD2 matches at 10 bases. V lost 0 bases and J lost 1; bases outside the gene matches: 4. The germline gives CDR1 SGDLS, CDR2 YYNGEE. The CDR3 consists of 16 residues.